Here is one T cell receptor (beta chain) with its context. This sample stems from a study of blood T cell repertoires in COVID-19. In the study overall: The United States, Italy and Spain supplied acute and convalescent COVID-19 samples. In each case, the material was cDNA or gDNA derived from T cells, B-cell-depleted T cells, or PBMCs.

CDR1 is LNHDA and CDR2 is SQIVND in the germline V gene (reference sequence). V gave up 3 bases and J gave up 9 bases; unmatched junction bases: 3. The CDR3 has 14 residues. Study processing details: For nucleated cells, counts were estimated from reference gene primer amplification. Only in-frame clones appear in the TCRdb table, and some are missing; sequencing was by immunoSEQ multiplex PCR. That table supplies the V and J calls and clone size; D and trimming were determined from the DNA. This table has approximately 280,000 clones, around 85% appearing once. The chain recombines TRBV19 with TRBJ2-1; 12 bases map to TRBD2. The sequence came from a man aged 50 to 60 with active or convalescent COVID-19. Specimen: peripheral blood. The CDR3 loop is CASSMLAGGSEQFF. Written as DNA, the CDR3 is TGTGCCAGTAGTATGCTAGCGGGAGGGAGTGAGCAGTTCTTC.